The rows below give T cell receptor beta chains drawn from one sample of a study of cytomegalovirus exposure and HLA in healthy donors. This table comes from immunoSEQ multiplex PCR, and its TCRdb copy is limited to in-frame clones, with some not included. The repertoire holds roughly 160,000 clones, with about 71% as singletons. Sequencing was performed on PBMCs. These receptor sequences come from a woman younger than 45 in good health and CMV-seronegative. CDR3s include the opening cysteine and the closing phenylalanine or tryptophan. The D gene is left open where the match is weak. Part of the rows lack a size; the others show once, few, many or a class for expanded clones.

v_gene: TRBV5-4; j_gene: TRBJ2-7; abundance: NA; d_gene: TRBD2; CDR3nt: TGTGCCAGCAGCCGTGAATGGACTAGCGTCGAGCAGTACTTC; CDR3aa: CASSREWTSVEQYF
v_gene: TRBV4-1; j_gene: TRBJ1-5; abundance: NA; d_gene: NA; CDR3nt: TGCGCCAGCAGCCAAGGGACAGAATATAGCAATCAGCCCCAGCATTTT; CDR3aa: CASSQGTEYSNQPQHF
v_gene: TRBV7-3; j_gene: TRBJ2-1; abundance: NA; d_gene: TRBD2; CDR3nt: TGTGCCAGCAGCTCCGACCCGGCGCGGGGGGAGCAGTTCTTC; CDR3aa: CASSSDPARGEQFF
v_gene: TRBV19; j_gene: TRBJ1-5; abundance: NA; d_gene: TRBD1; CDR3nt: TGTGCCAGTAGTCAAGGACAGGGGGCGGTAAGGTTAACCCAGCATTTT; CDR3aa: CASSQGQGAVRLTQHF
v_gene: TRBV27; j_gene: TRBJ2-7; abundance: NA; d_gene: NA; CDR3nt: TGTGCCAGCGGGAAGCAGGGGCTACACGAGCAGTACTTC; CDR3aa: CASGKQGLHEQYF
v_gene: TRBV7-9; j_gene: TRBJ2-7; abundance: many; d_gene: NA; CDR3nt: TGTGCCAGCAGCGCGCTAGGGGGAGTATACGAGCAGTACTTC; CDR3aa: CASSALGGVYEQYF
v_gene: TRBV10-2; j_gene: TRBJ1-1; abundance: NA; d_gene: TRBD1; CDR3nt: TGCGCCAGCAGTGTTAGGGGGCCCCCGACTGAAGCTTTCTTT; CDR3aa: CASSVRGPPTEAFF
v_gene: TRBV6-5; j_gene: TRBJ1-1; abundance: once; d_gene: NA; CDR3nt: TGTGCCAGCAGTTACCCGGTCGCTGAAGCTTTCTTT; CDR3aa: CASSYPVAEAFF
v_gene: TRBV25-1; j_gene: TRBJ2-6; abundance: NA; d_gene: NA; CDR3nt: TGTGCCAGCAGTACTCATCTCTCTGGGGCCAACGTCCTGACTTTC; CDR3aa: CASSTHLSGANVLTF
v_gene: TRBV14; j_gene: TRBJ2-7; abundance: once; d_gene: TRBD1; CDR3nt: TGTGCCAGCAGCCAAGGACTGTGGGGGACAGTCTACGAGCAGTACTTC; CDR3aa: CASSQGLWGTVYEQYF
v_gene: TRBV6-5; j_gene: TRBJ1-6; abundance: NA; d_gene: NA; CDR3nt: TGTGCCGTTGCTTTGGGAGGATTCTCACCCCTCCACTTT; CDR3aa: CAVALGGFSPLHF
v_gene: TRBV28; j_gene: TRBJ1-2; abundance: NA; d_gene: TRBD1; CDR3nt: TGTGCCAGCAGTTTAGAGGGGACAGGGAGGTCTGGCTACACCTTC; CDR3aa: CASSLEGTGRSGYTF
v_gene: TRBV5-5; j_gene: TRBJ2-7; abundance: NA; d_gene: TRBD2; CDR3nt: TGTGCCAGCAGCCCGGATGGGGGGGGGAACTACGAGCAGTACTTC; CDR3aa: CASSPDGGGNYEQYF
v_gene: TRBV29-1; j_gene: TRBJ1-2; abundance: NA; d_gene: NA; CDR3nt: TGCAGCGTTGAATCCCCCCGTGGCTACACCTTC; CDR3aa: CSVESPRGYTF
v_gene: TRBV11-2; j_gene: TRBJ2-1; abundance: NA; d_gene: NA; CDR3nt: TGTGCCAGCAGCTTAGAAGACTGGGAGGGAGGGGGCAATGAGCAGTTCTTC; CDR3aa: CASSLEDWEGGGNEQFF
v_gene: TRBV6-5; j_gene: TRBJ2-7; abundance: once; d_gene: NA; CDR3nt: TGTGCCAGTAACCTTCTAGGGGGAGAGAGCTACGAGCAGTACTTC; CDR3aa: CASNLLGGESYEQYF
v_gene: TRBV7-3; j_gene: TRBJ2-7; abundance: once; d_gene: NA; CDR3nt: TGTGCCAGCAGCTTCGGGTCCGGGACACCCACCTACGAGCAGTACTTC; CDR3aa: CASSFGSGTPTYEQYF
v_gene: TRBV6-1; j_gene: TRBJ1-4; abundance: NA; d_gene: NA; CDR3nt: TGTGCCAGCAGGATCGGGGTGGAACTGTTTTTT; CDR3aa: CASRIGVELFF
v_gene: TRBV18; j_gene: TRBJ2-7; abundance: few; d_gene: TRBD1; CDR3nt: TGTGCCAGCTCACCACAGGGCGGGACAGGGGCGGCCCACGAGCAGTACTTC; CDR3aa: CASSPQGGTGAAHEQYF
v_gene: TRBV5-6; j_gene: TRBJ2-7; abundance: NA; d_gene: NA; CDR3nt: TGTGCCAGCAGCTTAAGCTGGAGCGGTTTTCACTCCTACGAGCAGTACTTC; CDR3aa: CASSLSWSGFHSYEQYF
v_gene: TRBV5-5; j_gene: TRBJ2-3; abundance: NA; d_gene: NA; CDR3nt: TGTGCCAGCAGCTTGGCCGAGGGCACAGATACGCAGTATTTT; CDR3aa: CASSLAEGTDTQYF
v_gene: TRBV27; j_gene: TRBJ2-1; abundance: NA; d_gene: NA; CDR3nt: TGTGCCAGCAGAGTAGCGGTCCTATACAATGAGCAGTTCTTC; CDR3aa: CASRVAVLYNEQFF
v_gene: TRBV7-8; j_gene: TRBJ1-2; abundance: NA; d_gene: TRBD1; CDR3nt: TGTGCCAGCAGCTCCGGGACAGCCTATGGCTACACCTTC; CDR3aa: CASSSGTAYGYTF
v_gene: TRBV19; j_gene: TRBJ2-5; abundance: NA; d_gene: TRBD1; CDR3nt: TGTGCCACGTTAGGGGGCTTGGGTGAGACCCAGTACTTC; CDR3aa: CATLGGLGETQYF
v_gene: TRBV28; j_gene: TRBJ2-7; abundance: NA; d_gene: NA; CDR3nt: TGTGCCAGCAGTTTATTTAGCTACGAGCAGTACTTC; CDR3aa: CASSLFSYEQYF
v_gene: TRBV7-9; j_gene: TRBJ2-2; abundance: NA; d_gene: NA; CDR3nt: TGTGCCAGCAGCCAAAGACAGGCCGGGGAGCTGTTTTTT; CDR3aa: CASSQRQAGELFF
v_gene: TRBV2; j_gene: TRBJ2-7; abundance: few; d_gene: NA; CDR3nt: TGTGCCAGCAATTGGCGGAGGAGCGAGCAGTACTTC; CDR3aa: CASNWRRSEQYF
v_gene: TRBV28; j_gene: TRBJ1-5; abundance: NA; d_gene: NA; CDR3nt: TGTGCCAGCAGTTTCCCCCTCAATCAGCCCCAGCATTTT; CDR3aa: CASSFPLNQPQHF
v_gene: TRBV27; j_gene: TRBJ2-7; abundance: NA; d_gene: NA; CDR3nt: TGTGCCAGCAGTCCACTCGAGGGTCCCCTCTCCTACGAGCAGTACTTC; CDR3aa: CASSPLEGPLSYEQYF
v_gene: TRBV27; j_gene: TRBJ2-2; abundance: NA; d_gene: TRBD1; CDR3nt: TGTGCCAGCAGTTCCCCCCCCGGGACAGTGGACGGGGAGCTGTTTTTT; CDR3aa: CASSSPPGTVDGELFF
v_gene: TRBV7-9; j_gene: TRBJ2-2; abundance: NA; d_gene: TRBD2; CDR3nt: TGTGCCAGCAGCTCGGGACTAGCGGGGGGGCCGAGAACCGGGGAGCTGTTTTTT; CDR3aa: CASSSGLAGGPRTGELFF
v_gene: TRBV7-2; j_gene: TRBJ1-4; abundance: NA; d_gene: TRBD1; CDR3nt: TGTGCCAGCAGCTTAGGGTTGGGACAGGGAATTGAAAAACTGTTTTTT; CDR3aa: CASSLGLGQGIEKLFF
v_gene: TRBV7-3; j_gene: TRBJ1-4; abundance: NA; d_gene: TRBD1; CDR3nt: TGTGCCAGCAGCCAGGACAGGCCTCCAACTAATGAAAAACTGTTTTTT; CDR3aa: CASSQDRPPTNEKLFF
v_gene: TRBV10-3; j_gene: TRBJ2-1; abundance: NA; d_gene: TRBD1; CDR3nt: TGTGCCATCAGGACAGGGGACCACAATGAGCAGTTCTTC; CDR3aa: CAIRTGDHNEQFF
v_gene: TRBV6-1; j_gene: TRBJ2-7; abundance: NA; d_gene: NA; CDR3nt: TGTGCCAGCAGTGACTTCAGGGCGGGATACGAGCAGTACTTC; CDR3aa: CASSDFRAGYEQYF
v_gene: TRBV7-9; j_gene: TRBJ1-5; abundance: NA; d_gene: NA; CDR3nt: TGTGCCAGCAGCTTAAGCCAGGGCGATCAGCCCCAGCATTTT; CDR3aa: CASSLSQGDQPQHF
v_gene: TRBV4-1; j_gene: TRBJ2-1; abundance: NA; d_gene: TRBD1; CDR3nt: TGCGCCAGCAGCCATAAAGGATCCTATGGCAGGGGGCTTGAGAATGAGCAGTTCTTC; CDR3aa: CASSHKGSYGRGLENEQFF
v_gene: TRBV28; j_gene: TRBJ2-7; abundance: NA; d_gene: TRBD1; CDR3nt: TGTGCCATATCCCGGGGACAGGCCTCCTACGAGCAGTACTTC; CDR3aa: CAISRGQASYEQYF
v_gene: TRBV10-3; j_gene: TRBJ2-7; abundance: NA; d_gene: NA; CDR3nt: TGTGCCACCATTCAGGGAAAGAGCCCCTACGAGCAGTACTTC; CDR3aa: CATIQGKSPYEQYF
v_gene: TRBV5-6; j_gene: TRBJ2-1; abundance: NA; d_gene: TRBD2; CDR3nt: TGTGCCAGCAGCCACCAAAGGGCTAGCGGAACCTACAATGAGCAGTTCTTC; CDR3aa: CASSHQRASGTYNEQFF
v_gene: TRBV7-2; j_gene: TRBJ1-4; abundance: NA; d_gene: NA; CDR3nt: TGTGCCAGTAGCTTAGGTCTGGTCAGGGATAATGAAAAACTGTTTTTT; CDR3aa: CASSLGLVRDNEKLFF
v_gene: TRBV2; j_gene: TRBJ1-6; abundance: NA; d_gene: NA; CDR3nt: TGTGCCAGCACTAGGACAGCCACCTCTGATTCACCCCTCCACTTT; CDR3aa: CASTRTATSDSPLHF
v_gene: TRBV15; j_gene: TRBJ1-6; abundance: NA; d_gene: NA; CDR3nt: TGTGCCACCAGCAATCCCTCGGCGGGGGGTAATTCACCCCTCCACTTT; CDR3aa: CATSNPSAGGNSPLHF
v_gene: TRBV6-6; j_gene: TRBJ2-2; abundance: NA; d_gene: NA; CDR3nt: TGTGCCAGCAGCCAGGTAGAACTGAACACCGGGGAGCTGTTTTTT; CDR3aa: CASSQVELNTGELFF